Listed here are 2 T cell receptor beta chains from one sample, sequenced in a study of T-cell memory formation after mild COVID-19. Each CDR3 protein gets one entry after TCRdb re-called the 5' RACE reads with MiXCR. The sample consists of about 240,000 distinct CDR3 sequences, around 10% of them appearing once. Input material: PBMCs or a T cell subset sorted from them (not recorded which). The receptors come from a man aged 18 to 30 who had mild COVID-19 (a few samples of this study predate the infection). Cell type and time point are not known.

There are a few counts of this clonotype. The CDR3 nucleotides are TGTGCCAGCAGCACCAACCCCCTCGAGACAGATACGCAGTATTTT. Amino acid sequence: CASSTNPLETDTQYF. This chain joins TRBV6-1 and TRBJ2-3; no clear D gene. The CDR3 has 15 residues. CDR1 and CDR2 (germline): MNHNS, SASEGT. Trimming took 6 bases from V and 3 from J, leaving 16 bases between them.

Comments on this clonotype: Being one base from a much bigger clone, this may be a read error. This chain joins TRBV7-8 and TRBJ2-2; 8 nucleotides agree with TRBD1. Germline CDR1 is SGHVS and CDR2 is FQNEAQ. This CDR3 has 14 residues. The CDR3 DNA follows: TGTGCCAGCAGTCGACAGGGGAACACCGGGGAGCTGATTTTT. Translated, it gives CASSRQGNTGELIF.